This TCR beta chain was sequenced for a study of early T cells in non-severe SARS-CoV-2 infection. This clonotype has just a few counts. V lost 4 bases, J lost 12 bases, and 17 bases lay in between. This CDR3 has 13 residues. CDR1 is SGDLS, CDR2 YYNGEE, per germline. TCRdb fed the 5' RACE reads into MiXCR, producing one record per CDR3 protein. The sample gives around 68,000 distinct CDR3 sequences, roughly 13% of which show up once; around 1.5% is in the top ten. The material sequenced was whole blood, taken at baseline. The receptor comes from an adult who was a healthcare worker with PCR-confirmed SARS-CoV-2 infection or an uninfected control (not recorded which). The rearrangement uses TRBV9 and TRBJ2-1; D is possibly TRBD1 or TRBD2 (5 bases each). The CDR3 sequence: CASSKHRDLRQFF. The DNA of the CDR3 is TGTGCCAGCAGCAAGCACCGGGACCTCCGGCAGTTCTTC.